This entry lists 3 T cell receptor beta chains sequenced from one sample in a study of blood T cell repertoires in COVID-19. Using immunoSEQ multiplex PCR, the repertoire was profiled, and TCRdb retains in-frame clones only, with some absent. The data show about 71,000 clones, about 81% seen once. The sequenced sample was peripheral blood. These receptor sequences come from an elderly woman with acute or convalescent COVID-19.

The rearrangement joins TRBV19 to TRBJ2-3; D is undetermined. The V gene's germline CDR1 is LNHDA and CDR2 SQIVND (reference sequence). The length of the CDR3 is 13 residues. Trimming left V 5 bases short and J 2 bases short, with 8 bases between. The CDR3 here is CASSVDSTDTQYF. The CDR3 bases are TGTGCCAGTAGTGTCGACTCCACAGATACGCAGTATTTT.

This sequence joins TRBV7-9 and TRBJ2-7, with D tentatively TRBD1 (6 bases). Germline V lookup: CDR1 SEHNR, CDR2 FQNEAQ (reference sequence). The CDR3 is 13 amino acids. The V and J ends lost 5 bases and 6 bases respectively, with 14 bases between them. The CDR3 DNA is TGTGCCAGCAGCGACAGGATATCAAGCGAGCAGTACTTC. Protein: CASSDRISSEQYF.

V usage is TRBV30 and J usage is TRBJ1-2; 9 positions agree with TRBD1. CDR1 and CDR2 (germline): GTSNPN, SVGIG (reference sequence). This CDR3 contains 13 residues. Trimming took 2 bases from V and 8 from J; bases not matched to a gene: 6. The CDR3 sequence: CAWSTGTGKGYTF. As DNA, the CDR3 is TGTGCCTGGAGTACCGGGACAGGGAAAGGCTACACCTTC.